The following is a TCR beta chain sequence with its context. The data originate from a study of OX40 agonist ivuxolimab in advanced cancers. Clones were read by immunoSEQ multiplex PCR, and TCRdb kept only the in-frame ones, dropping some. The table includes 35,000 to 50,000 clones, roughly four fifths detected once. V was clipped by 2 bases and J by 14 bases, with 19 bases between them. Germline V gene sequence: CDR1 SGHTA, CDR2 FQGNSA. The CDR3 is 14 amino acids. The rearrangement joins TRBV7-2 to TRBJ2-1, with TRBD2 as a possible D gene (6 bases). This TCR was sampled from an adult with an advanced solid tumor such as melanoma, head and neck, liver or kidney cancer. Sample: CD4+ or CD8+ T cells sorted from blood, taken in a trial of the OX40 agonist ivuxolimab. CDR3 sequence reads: CASSLPRDSREKFF. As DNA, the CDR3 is TGTGCCAGCAGCTTACCCCGGGACTCCCGGGAAAAGTTCTTC.